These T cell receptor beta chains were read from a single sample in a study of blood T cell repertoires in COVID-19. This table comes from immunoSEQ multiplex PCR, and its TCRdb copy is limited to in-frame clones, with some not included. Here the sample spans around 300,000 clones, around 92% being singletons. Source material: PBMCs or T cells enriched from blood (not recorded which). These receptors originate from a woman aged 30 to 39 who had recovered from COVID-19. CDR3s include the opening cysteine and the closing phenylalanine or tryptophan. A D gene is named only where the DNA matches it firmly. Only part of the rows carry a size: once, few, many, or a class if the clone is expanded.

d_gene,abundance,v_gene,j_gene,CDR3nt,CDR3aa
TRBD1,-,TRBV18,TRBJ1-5,TGTGCCAGCTCACTTACAGGGGGTGATCAGCCCCAGCATTTT,CASSLTGGDQPQHF
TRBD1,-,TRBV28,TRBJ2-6,TGTGCCAGCAGTGAAAGGACAGGGACTGGGGCCAACGTCCTGACTTTC,CASSERTGTGANVLTF
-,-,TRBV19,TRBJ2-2,TGTGCCAGTAGTTACCGGGACATTACCGGGGAGCTGTTTTTT,CASSYRDITGELFF
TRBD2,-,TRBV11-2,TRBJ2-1,TGTGCCAGCAGCTTAGTAATATATAGCGGGAGGATCTACAATGAGCAGTTCTTC,CASSLVIYSGRIYNEQFF
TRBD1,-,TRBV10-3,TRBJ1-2,TGTGCCATCAGTGAGGGGGGACAGTCCTATGGCTACACCTTC,CAISEGGQSYGYTF
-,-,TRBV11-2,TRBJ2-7,TGTGCCAGCAGCCCTCCCAGGCTCAAACGCTACGAGCAGTACTTC,CASSPPRLKRYEQYF
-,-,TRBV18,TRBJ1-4,TGTGCCAGCTCACCACTATTAGTAGGACTCACGGGCACTAATGAAAAACTGTTTTTT,CASSPLLVGLTGTNEKLFF
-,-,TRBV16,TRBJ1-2,TGTGCCAGCAGCCAATATTCAGGGGCACTAGGGTCCTATGGCTACACCTTC,CASSQYSGALGSYGYTF
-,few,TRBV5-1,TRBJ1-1,TGCGCCAGCAGCCCGCGTACCGACACTGAAGCTTTCTTT,CASSPRTDTEAFF
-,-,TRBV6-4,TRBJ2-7,TGTGCCAGCAGTGAGCGTCGGGGAGGCGAGCAGTACTTC,CASSERRGGEQYF
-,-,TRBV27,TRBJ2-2,TGTGCCAGCAGTTTATCGGCCCTAGGGACCGGGAGCACCGGGGAGCTGTTTTTT,CASSLSALGTGSTGELFF
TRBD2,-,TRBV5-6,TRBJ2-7,TGTGCCAGCAGCTTGGATTTGGCGCGGGAGGTAACCTACGAGCAGTACTTC,CASSLDLAREVTYEQYF
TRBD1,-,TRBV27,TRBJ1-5,TGTGCCAGCAGTCCGGGACAGGGTGGGATTCAGCCCCAGCATTTT,CASSPGQGGIQPQHF
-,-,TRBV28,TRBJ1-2,TGTGCCAGCAGTTTACCGGACAGTTACGGCTACACCTTC,CASSLPDSYGYTF
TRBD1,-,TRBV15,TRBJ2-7,TGTGCCACCAGAACCAAACCGGGACAGGGACGATACGAGCAGTACTTC,CATRTKPGQGRYEQYF
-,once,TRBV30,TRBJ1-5,TGTGCCTGGAGTGGATTAGGGCAGGGAAGACAGCCCCAGCATTTT,CAWSGLGQGRQPQHF
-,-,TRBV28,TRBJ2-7,TGTGCCAGCAGTTTAAGGTTTAGGGGCACCTACGAGCAGTACTTC,CASSLRFRGTYEQYF
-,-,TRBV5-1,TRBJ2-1,TGCGCCAGCAGCTTGGACCAGTCCTACAATGAGCAGTTCTTC,CASSLDQSYNEQFF
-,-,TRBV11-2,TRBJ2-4,TGTGCCAGCAGCTTAGTTCGGGGAGTCGGTGCCAAAAACATTCAGTACTTC,CASSLVRGVGAKNIQYF
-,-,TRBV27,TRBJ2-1,TGTGCCAGCAGAAGCGGAAGCTCCTACAATGAGCAGTTCTTC,CASRSGSSYNEQFF
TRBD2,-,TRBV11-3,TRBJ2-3,TGTGCCAGCAGCTTAGAAGCGAGCGGGAGCCCAGATACGCAGTATTTT,CASSLEASGSPDTQYF
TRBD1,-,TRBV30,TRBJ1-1,TGTGCCTGGAGTCCCCGGGACAGGGGTGTCACTGAAGCTTTCTTT,CAWSPRDRGVTEAFF
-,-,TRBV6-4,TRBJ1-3,TGTGCCAGCGGTGTACAGGGATCTGGAAACACCATATATTTT,CASGVQGSGNTIYF
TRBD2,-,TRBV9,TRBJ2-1,TGTGCCAGCAGCTTCGGGACTAGCTGGGCGAATGAGCAGTTCTTC,CASSFGTSWANEQFF
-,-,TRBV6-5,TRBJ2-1,TGTGCCAGCGACCGGGGAACCGCCTACAATGAGCAGTTCTTC,CASDRGTAYNEQFF
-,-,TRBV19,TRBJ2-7,TGTGCCAGTAGTATCCAGGGGAACGAGCAGTACTTC,CASSIQGNEQYF
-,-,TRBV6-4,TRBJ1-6,TGTGCCAGCAGCGAATCCTGGAGGAAGGATTCACCCCTCCACTTT,CASSESWRKDSPLHF
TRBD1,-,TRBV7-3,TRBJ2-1,TGTGCCAGCAGCTCCCGCCCGGGACAGTACAATGAGCAGTTCTTC,CASSSRPGQYNEQFF
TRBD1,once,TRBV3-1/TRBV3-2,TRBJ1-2,TGTGCCAGCAGCCAAGCCGGGACAGGGGGGAGTTATGGCTACACCTTC,CASSQAGTGGSYGYTF
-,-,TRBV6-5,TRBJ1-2,TGTGCCAGCATGAGGACACTTTATGGCTACACCTTC,CASMRTLYGYTF
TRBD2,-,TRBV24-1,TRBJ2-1,TGTGCCACCAGTGATCGCTCTAGCGGGAGTCTCAATGAGCAGTTCTTC,CATSDRSSGSLNEQFF
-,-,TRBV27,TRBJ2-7,TGTGCCACCGCCCGGAGCTCCTACGAGCAGTACTTC,CATARSSYEQYF
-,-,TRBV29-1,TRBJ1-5,TGCAGCGTTGCCTCACTCGGGGGGGCCCAGCATTTT,CSVASLGGAQHF
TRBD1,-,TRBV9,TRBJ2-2,TGTGCCAGCAGCGTGGGGGACAGGGCGTTCGCCGGGGAGCTGTTTTTT,CASSVGDRAFAGELFF
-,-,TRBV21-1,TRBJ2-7,TGTGCCAGCAGCAAAGAGGAGGCAGGGGGCGCGTTCTACGAGCAGTACTTC,CASSKEEAGGAFYEQYF
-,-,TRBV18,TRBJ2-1,TGTGCCAGTCTCTCAGTCTCCGATGAGCAGTTCTTC,CASLSVSDEQFF
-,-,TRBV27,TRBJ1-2,TGTGCCAGCAGTTTATTTCGGGGGGGACTCTATGGCTACACCTTC,CASSLFRGGLYGYTF
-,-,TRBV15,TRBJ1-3,TGTGCCACCTCCCGCGGGGACCTCTCTGGAAACACCATATATTTT,CATSRGDLSGNTIYF
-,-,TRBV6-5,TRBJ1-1,TGTGCCAGCAGTCCGAGTGAGTCCATGAACACTGAAGCTTTCTTT,CASSPSESMNTEAFF
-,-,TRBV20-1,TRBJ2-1,TGCAGTGCTAGAGAGGGAGTTGAGCAGTTCTTC,CSAREGVEQFF
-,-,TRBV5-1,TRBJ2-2,TGCGCCAGCAGCTTGGGACTGCGCACCGGGGAGCTGTTTTTT,CASSLGLRTGELFF
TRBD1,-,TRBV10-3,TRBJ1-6,TGTGCCATCAGTGTATGGGACAGGGGTTCACCCCTCCACTTT,CAISVWDRGSPLHF
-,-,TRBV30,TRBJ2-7,TGTGCCTGGAGTATGGCCGCCTACGAGCAGTACTTC,CAWSMAAYEQYF
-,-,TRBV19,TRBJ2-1,TGTGCCAGTAGTATAGGTGGGAGTCCCTACAATGAGCAGTTCTTC,CASSIGGSPYNEQFF
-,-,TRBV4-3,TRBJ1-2,TGCGCCAGCAGCCAAGCGAGCACAGGGTTTCTGGCCTATGGCTACACCTTC,CASSQASTGFLAYGYTF
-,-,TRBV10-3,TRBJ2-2,TGTGCCATCAGTGAGTCGTCAGGCCGTAACACCGGGGAGCTGTTTTTT,CAISESSGRNTGELFF
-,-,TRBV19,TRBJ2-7,TGTGCCAGTCGGCAGGACTCCTACGAGCAGTACTTC,CASRQDSYEQYF
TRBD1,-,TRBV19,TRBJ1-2,TGTGCCAGTAGTCAGGCCCGACAGGGCCTCAACGGCTACACCTTC,CASSQARQGLNGYTF
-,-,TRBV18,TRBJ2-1,TGTGCCAGCTCAGCGGGACTCGAAGTCTACAATGAGCAGTTCTTC,CASSAGLEVYNEQFF